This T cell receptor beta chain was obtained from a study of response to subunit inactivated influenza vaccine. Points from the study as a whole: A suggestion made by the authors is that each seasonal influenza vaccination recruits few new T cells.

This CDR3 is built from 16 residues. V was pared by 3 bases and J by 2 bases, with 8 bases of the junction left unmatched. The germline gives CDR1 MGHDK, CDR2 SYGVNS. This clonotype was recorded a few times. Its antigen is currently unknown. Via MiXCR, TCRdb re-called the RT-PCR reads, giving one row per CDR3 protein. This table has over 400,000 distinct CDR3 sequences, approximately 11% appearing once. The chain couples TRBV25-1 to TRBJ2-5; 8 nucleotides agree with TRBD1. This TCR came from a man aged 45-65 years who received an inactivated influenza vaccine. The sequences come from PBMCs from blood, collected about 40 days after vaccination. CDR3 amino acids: CASSDPDRARQETQYF. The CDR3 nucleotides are TGTGCCAGCAGTGATCCGGACAGGGCCCGGCAAGAGACCCAGTACTTC.